The 6 T cell receptor beta chains given below trace back to one sample, sequenced in a study of human T cells and chemical hapten exposure. Time point meaning: patch test 3, about 24 weeks after DPC sensitization. Stated treatment: therapeutic diphenylcyclopropenone sensitization with weekly scalp DPC. TCRdb used MiXCR to reprocess the RACE reads, holding one entry per CDR3 protein. The profile shows around 110,000 distinct CDR3 sequences, 10% to 12% of them singletons. Sequences were derived from whole blood, sampled in connection with sensitization to the hapten diphenylcyclopropenone (DPC). These receptors all stem from a woman in her 50s with alopecia areata. Some clones in this sample may be carry-over from other donors' samples.

This chain links TRBV12-3 or TRBV12-4 with TRBJ2-1; D call uncertain. V was cut by 6 bases and J by 7 bases, with 10 bases left in between. The CDR3 spans 12 residues. CDR3 nucleotide sequence: TGTGCCAGCAGCCTTCCCGGGAATGAGCAGTTCTTC. It yields the protein CASSLPGNEQFF.

V and J are TRBV5-1 and TRBJ1-3; D is ambiguous. Per germline, CDR1 SGHRS and CDR2 YFSETQ. V lost 7 bases and J lost 4, with 9 bases in between. There are 12 residues in the CDR3. CDR3 residues: CASYPYGNTIYF. The CDR3 DNA follows: TGCGCCAGCTATCCATACGGAAACACCATATATTTT.

This clonotype was seen many times. The gene calls are TRBV6-5 and TRBJ1-5, with D perhaps matching TRBD1 (6 bases). V was cut by 0 bases and J by 7 bases, with 16 bases left in between. The CDR3 extends over 16 amino acids. Germline V CDR1 and CDR2: MNHEY, SVGAGI. CDR3 coding DNA: TGTGCCAGCAGTTACTCAGGAGGGGGGGGAAACCAGCCCCAGCATTTT. Encoded protein: CASSYSGGGGNQPQHF.

The chain joins TRBV12-5 to TRBJ1-5; TRBD1 matches at 8 bases. With V trimmed by 4 bases and J by 9 bases, 5 bases remained unmatched. Per the germline V gene, CDR1 is LGHNT and CDR2 is FRNRAP. This CDR3 is built from 13 residues. CDR3 in DNA: TGTGCTAGTGGTTCCTCAGGGGGCTCGCCCCAGCATTTT. It specifies CASGSSGGSPQHF.

A few counts support this clonotype. V is TRBV29-1 and J is TRBJ1-5, with D possibly TRBD1 on 6 matching bases. Germline values: CDR1 SQVTM, CDR2 ANQGSEA. The CDR3 contains 14 residues. Trimming shortened V by 4 bases and J by 5 bases, and 15 bases separated the two germline ends. The CDR3 loop reads CSVGSGGADQPQHF. The DNA for the CDR3 is TGCAGCGTTGGTTCCGGGGGCGCGGATCAGCCCCAGCATTTT.

CDR3 region: CASSYGGSSYNEQFF. In nucleotides, the CDR3 is TGTGCCAGCAGTTACGGGGGGAGCTCCTACAATGAGCAGTTCTTC. The chain has TRBV6-2 or TRBV6-3 and TRBJ2-1; D perhaps matches TRBD2 (6 bases). Germline assignment: CDR1 MNHEY and CDR2 SVGEGT. Trimming cost V 2 bases and J 0 bases, with 8 bases left between them. The CDR3 is made up of 15 amino acids.